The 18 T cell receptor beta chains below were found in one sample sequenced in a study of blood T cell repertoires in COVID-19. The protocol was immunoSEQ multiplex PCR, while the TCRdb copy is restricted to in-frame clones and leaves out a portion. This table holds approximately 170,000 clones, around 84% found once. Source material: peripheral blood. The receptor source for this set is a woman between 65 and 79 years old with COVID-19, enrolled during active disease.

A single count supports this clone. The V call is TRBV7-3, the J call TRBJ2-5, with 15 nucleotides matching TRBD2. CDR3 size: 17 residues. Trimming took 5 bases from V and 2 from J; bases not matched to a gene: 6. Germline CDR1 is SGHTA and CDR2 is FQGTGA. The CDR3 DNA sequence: TGTGCCAGCAGCCCGGGACTAGCGGGGGGCCCACAAGAGACCCAGTACTTC. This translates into CASSPGLAGGPQETQYF.

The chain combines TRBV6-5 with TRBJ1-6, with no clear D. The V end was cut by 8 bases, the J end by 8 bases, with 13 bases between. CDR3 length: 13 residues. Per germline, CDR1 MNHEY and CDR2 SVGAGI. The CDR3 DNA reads TGTGCCAGCGGGCCTAATAAGCATTCACCCCTCCACTTT. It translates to CASGPNKHSPLHF.

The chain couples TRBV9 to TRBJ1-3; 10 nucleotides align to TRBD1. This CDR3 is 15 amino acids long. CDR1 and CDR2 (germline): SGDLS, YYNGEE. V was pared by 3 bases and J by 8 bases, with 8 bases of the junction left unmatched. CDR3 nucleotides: TGTGCCAGCAGCGAGGCGACAGGGGGCTGGGACACCATATATTTT. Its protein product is CASSEATGGWDTIYF.

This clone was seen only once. The CDR3 protein is CASMRLAGYTDTQYF. CDR3 sequence (DNA): TGTGCCAGCATGAGACTAGCGGGCTACACAGATACGCAGTATTTT. The chain recombines TRBV27 with TRBJ2-3, with 10 positions matching TRBD2. The germline CDR1 and CDR2 sequences are MNHEY and SMNVEV (reference sequence). After removal of 7 bases from V and 2 bases from J, the junction contained 6 bases not matched to a gene. The CDR3 length is 15 residues.

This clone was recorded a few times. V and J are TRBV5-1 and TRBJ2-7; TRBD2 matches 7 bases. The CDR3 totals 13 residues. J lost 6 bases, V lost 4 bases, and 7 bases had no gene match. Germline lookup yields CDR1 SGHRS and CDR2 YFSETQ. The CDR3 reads CASSRGGRVEQYF. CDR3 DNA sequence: TGCGCCAGCAGCCGCGGAGGGAGGGTCGAGCAGTACTTC.

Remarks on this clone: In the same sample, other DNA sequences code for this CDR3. CDR3 DNA: TGTGCCAGCAGTTTTGGGACAGGCGGTCAGCCCCAGCATTTT. Translated: CASSFGTGGQPQHF. This chain links TRBV28 with TRBJ1-5; TRBD1 agrees at 8 bases. V lost 3 bases to trimming and J lost 6 bases; unmatched junction nucleotides: 4. The germline V gene has CDR1 MDHEN and CDR2 SYDVKM. The length of the CDR3 is 14 residues.

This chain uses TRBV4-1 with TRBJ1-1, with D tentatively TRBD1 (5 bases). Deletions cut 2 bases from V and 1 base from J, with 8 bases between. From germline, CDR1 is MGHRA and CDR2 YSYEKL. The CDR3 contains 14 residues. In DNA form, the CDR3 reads TGCGCCAGCAGCCAACTAACAGGGAACACTGAAGCTTTCTTT. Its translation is CASSQLTGNTEAFF.

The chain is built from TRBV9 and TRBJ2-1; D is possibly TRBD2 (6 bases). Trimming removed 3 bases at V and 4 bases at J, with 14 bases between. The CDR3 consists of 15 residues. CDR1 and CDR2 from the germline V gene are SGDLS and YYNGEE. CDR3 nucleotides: TGTGCCAGCAGCGCAAACTCTCGGGGGTACAATGAGCAGTTCTTC. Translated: CASSANSRGYNEQFF.

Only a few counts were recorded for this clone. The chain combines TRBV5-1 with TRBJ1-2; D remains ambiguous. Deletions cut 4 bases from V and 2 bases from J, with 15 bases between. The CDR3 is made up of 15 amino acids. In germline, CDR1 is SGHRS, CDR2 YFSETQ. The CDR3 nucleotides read TGCGCCAGCAGCCCGGTAGGGAGCGAGAACTATGGCTACACCTTC. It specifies CASSPVGSENYGYTF.

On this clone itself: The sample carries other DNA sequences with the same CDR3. This CDR3 reads CASRRTENQPQHF. The CDR3, as DNA: TGTGCCAGCAGGCGTACAGAGAATCAGCCCCAGCATTTT. This chain uses TRBV6-5 with TRBJ1-5; the D is unclear. Trimming pared 6 bases from V and 4 bases from J, leaving 10 bases between. Germline values: CDR1 MNHEY, CDR2 SVGAGI. This CDR3 is built from 13 residues.

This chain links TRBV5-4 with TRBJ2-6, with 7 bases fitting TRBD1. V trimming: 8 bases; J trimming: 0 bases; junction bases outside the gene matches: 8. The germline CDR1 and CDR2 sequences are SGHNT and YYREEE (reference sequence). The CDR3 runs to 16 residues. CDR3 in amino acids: CASYPGQSSGANVLTF. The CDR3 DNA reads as TGTGCCAGTTATCCGGGACAGTCCTCTGGGGCCAACGTCCTGACTTTC.

The CDR3 loop is CSVGAQGYRNTEAFF. The CDR3 DNA is TGCAGCGTCGGCGCACAGGGGTATCGGAACACTGAAGCTTTCTTT. The chain uses TRBV29-1 and TRBJ1-1; 7 positions match TRBD1. CDR1 is SQVTM, CDR2 ANQGSEA, per germline. The CDR3 is made up of 15 amino acids. Germline trimming cut 6 bases from V and 1 base from J; bases unmatched to any gene: 11.

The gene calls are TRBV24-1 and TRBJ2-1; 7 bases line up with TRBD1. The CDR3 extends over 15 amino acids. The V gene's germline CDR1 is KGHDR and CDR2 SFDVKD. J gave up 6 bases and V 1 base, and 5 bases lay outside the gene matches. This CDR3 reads CATSDFRQGSNEQFF. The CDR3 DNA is TGTGCCACCAGTGATTTCCGACAGGGTAGCAATGAGCAGTTCTTC.

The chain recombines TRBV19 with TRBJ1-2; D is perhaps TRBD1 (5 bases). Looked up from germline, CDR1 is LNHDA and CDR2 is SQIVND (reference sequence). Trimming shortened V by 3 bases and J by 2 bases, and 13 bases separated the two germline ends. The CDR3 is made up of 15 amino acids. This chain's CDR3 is CASSIPGGRNYGYTF. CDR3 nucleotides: TGTGCCAGTAGTATCCCGGGGGGAAGGAACTATGGCTACACCTTC.

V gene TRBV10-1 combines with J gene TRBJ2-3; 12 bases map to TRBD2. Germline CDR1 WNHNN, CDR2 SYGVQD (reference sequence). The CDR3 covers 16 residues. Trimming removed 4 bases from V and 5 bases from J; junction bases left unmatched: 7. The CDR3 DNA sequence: TGCGCCAGCAGTGGTCGACTAGCGGGAGAGCAAGATACGCAGTATTTT. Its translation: CASSGRLAGEQDTQYF.

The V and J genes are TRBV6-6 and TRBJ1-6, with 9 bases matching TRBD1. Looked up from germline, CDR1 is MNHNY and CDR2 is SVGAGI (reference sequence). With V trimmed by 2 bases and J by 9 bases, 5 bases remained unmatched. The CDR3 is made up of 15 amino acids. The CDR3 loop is CASSYRGQGGSPLHF. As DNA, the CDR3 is TGTGCCAGCAGTTACCGGGGACAGGGCGGTTCACCCCTCCACTTT.

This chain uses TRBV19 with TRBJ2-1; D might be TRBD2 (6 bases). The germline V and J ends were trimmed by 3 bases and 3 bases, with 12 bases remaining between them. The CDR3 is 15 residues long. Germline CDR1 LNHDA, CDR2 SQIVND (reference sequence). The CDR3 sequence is CASSMGVADYNEQFF. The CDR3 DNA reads TGTGCCAGTAGTATGGGGGTAGCGGACTACAATGAGCAGTTCTTC.

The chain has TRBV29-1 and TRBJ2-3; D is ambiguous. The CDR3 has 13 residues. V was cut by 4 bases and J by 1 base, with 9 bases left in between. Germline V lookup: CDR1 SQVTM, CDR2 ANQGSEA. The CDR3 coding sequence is TGCAGCGTTGCTCAGCTAGGCACAGATACGCAGTATTTT. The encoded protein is CSVAQLGTDTQYF.